This TCR beta chain was captured in a study of CD8+CD57+ T cells in acquired aplastic anemia. Study overall: Sorted CD4+ and CD8+ cells gave an average of about 3 ug of DNA.

The CDR3 runs 12 residues. Germline loops: CDR1 SGHVS, CDR2 FQNEAQ. V gave up 2 bases and J gave up 7 bases, with 9 bases separating them. All sequencing subjects had displayed CD8+CD57+ cell expansion on flow cytometry. Patients uniformly had severe acquired aplastic anemia. When blood sampling took place, the patients had received no therapy. CDR3 and TCR beta VDJ profiling relied on genomic DNA as the template. TCRdb re-derived calls from the reads in MiXCR, one entry per CDR3 protein. The sample includes about 200,000 distinct CDR3 sequences, 60% to 80% seen only once; the top ten take about three fifths.

The J gene is TRBJ2-7, the V gene TRBV7-8; D call uncertain. Specimen: sorted CD4+, CD8+, or CD8+CD57+ T cells (not recorded which) from PBMCs. The origin of this receptor is a human donor with aplastic anemia. The CDR3 is CASSLQPSEQYF. The CDR3 DNA follows: TGTGCCAGCAGCTTACAGCCGAGTGAGCAGTACTTC.